The clone carrying this TCR beta chain showed up just once. Its antigen remains unknown. The data belong to a study of Graves' ophthalmopathy and Graves' hyperthyroidism. The study's findings and limits: Most thyroid-expanded clonotypes exceeding 0.001 frequency were also found in blood.

In donors with ophthalmopathy, activity was moderate-to-severe, with CAS ≥3, NOSPECS ≥4 and duration under 3 months. Enrollment excluded any patients with other autoimmune diseases, uncontrolled infections, pregnancy or lactation. Physicians reached a diagnosis by relying on clinical symptoms, serum thyroxine, TRAb, thyroid ultrasound and orbital computed tomography. This CDR3 region has 16 residues. The V segment lost 0 bases and the J segment 5 bases; nucleotides outside the gene matches: 11. CDR1 and CDR2 from the germline V gene are SGDLS and YYNGEE. RNA transcripts were the source from which TCR beta CDR3 regions were amplified. Investigators did first-round RT-PCR with HTBI primers, then second-round multiplex PCR. TCRdb re-called the multiplex PCR reads through MiXCR, storing one row per CDR3 protein. The table includes about 210,000 distinct CDR3 sequences, 25% to 30% detected once.

This receptor was taken from a man aged 45-65 years with Graves' ophthalmopathy. The chain employs TRBV9 and TRBJ2-7, with TRBD2 identical over 7 bases. The sample consisted of peripheral blood. DNA for the CDR3: TGTGCCAGCAGCGTAGACAGCGGGGAGGGGCTTCACGAGCAGTACTTC. Translation: CASSVDSGEGLHEQYF.